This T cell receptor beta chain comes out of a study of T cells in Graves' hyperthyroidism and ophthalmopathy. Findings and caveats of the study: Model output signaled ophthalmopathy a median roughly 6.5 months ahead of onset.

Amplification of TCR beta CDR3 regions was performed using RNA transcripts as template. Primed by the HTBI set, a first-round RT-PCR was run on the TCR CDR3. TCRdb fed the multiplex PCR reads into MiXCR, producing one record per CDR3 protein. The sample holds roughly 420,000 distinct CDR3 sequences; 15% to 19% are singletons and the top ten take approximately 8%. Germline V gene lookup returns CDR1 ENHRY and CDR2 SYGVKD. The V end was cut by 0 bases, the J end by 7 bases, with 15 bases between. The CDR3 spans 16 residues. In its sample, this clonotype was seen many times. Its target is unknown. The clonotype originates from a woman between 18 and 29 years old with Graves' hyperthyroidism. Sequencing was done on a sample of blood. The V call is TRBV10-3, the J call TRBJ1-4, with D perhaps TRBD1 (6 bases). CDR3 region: CAISESSRAGAEKLFF. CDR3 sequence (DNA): TGTGCCATCAGTGAGTCGTCCAGGGCGGGGGCTGAAAAACTGTTTTTT.